These T cell receptor beta chains were read from a single sample in a study of blood T cell repertoires in COVID-19. Some clones are missing from TCRdb's copy, which holds only in-frame ones; the method was immunoSEQ multiplex PCR. In the table there are approximately 150,000 clones, roughly 81% of which are singletons. Sequencing used peripheral blood. These receptors came from a woman in her 50s with COVID-19, enrolled during active disease. Each CDR3 is given with its conserved first and last residue. The D gene is left open where the match is weak. Clone size appears in some rows only: once, few, many, or a class for an expanded clone.

TGCGCCAGCAGCTTGGTCGAGCGGGGAAGCCAAGAGACCCAGTACTTC	CASSLVERGSQETQYF	.	TRBV5-1	TRBJ2-5	TRBD2
TGTGCCAGTGCACAGGGAGAAGGAGATACGCAGTATTTT	CASAQGEGDTQYF	once	TRBV5-8	TRBJ2-3	.
TGTGCCATCAGTGATGAACAGGGGTATGGCTACACCTTC	CAISDEQGYGYTF	.	TRBV10-3	TRBJ1-2	TRBD1
TGTGCCAGCAGCTTGGCCGCGGGGAGTACTAACTATGGCTACACCTTC	CASSLAAGSTNYGYTF	once	TRBV5-6	TRBJ1-2	.
TGTGCCAGCAGTGCGGGGGGGACCGGCTCCTACAATGAGCAGTTCTTC	CASSAGGTGSYNEQFF	.	TRBV6-1	TRBJ2-1	TRBD2
TGCAGCGTTGCCAGGGGGCTCACAGATACGCAGTATTTT	CSVARGLTDTQYF	.	TRBV29-1	TRBJ2-3	TRBD1
TGCGCCAGCAGCCAGGGACAGGGCAACACTGAAGCTTTCTTT	CASSQGQGNTEAFF	.	TRBV4-1	TRBJ1-1	TRBD1
TGTGCCAGCAGCACACTAGGTTCCAGCACAGATACGCAGTATTTT	CASSTLGSSTDTQYF	.	TRBV11-3	TRBJ2-3	.
TGTGCCTCAGGACTAGCGGGGGGGTACCAAGAGACCCAGTACTTC	CASGLAGGYQETQYF	.	TRBV30	TRBJ2-5	TRBD2
TGTGCCAGCAGTCCGGGACAGGGGCCACGCTATGGCTACACCTTC	CASSPGQGPRYGYTF	.	TRBV28	TRBJ1-2	TRBD1
TGTGCCAGCACCGTCGAGGGGGGGTCTAGCTACGAGCAGTACTTC	CASTVEGGSSYEQYF	.	TRBV27	TRBJ2-7	.
TGCGCCAGCAGCCGAGACAGCTCCTACGAGCAGTACTTC	CASSRDSSYEQYF	.	TRBV4-3	TRBJ2-7	.
TGTGCCAGCAGACAGGGGTTGGGGAACACTGAAGCTTTCTTT	CASRQGLGNTEAFF	.	TRBV28	TRBJ1-1	TRBD1
TGTGCCAGCAGTCCTGATTGGCAGGGTCTAAATGAGCAGTTCTTC	CASSPDWQGLNEQFF	once	TRBV6-5	TRBJ2-1	.
TGTGCCAGCAGCAGGACTAGCGGGGGGGTAGAGACCCAGTACTTC	CASSRTSGGVETQYF	.	TRBV11-2	TRBJ2-5	TRBD2
TGTGCCAGCAGTCTCAACTTAAACAATCAGCCCCAGCATTTT	CASSLNLNNQPQHF	many	TRBV2	TRBJ1-5	.
TGTGCCAGCTCACCTGGTCAACCTACCACAGATACGCAGTATTTT	CASSPGQPTTDTQYF	.	TRBV18	TRBJ2-3	.
TGCAGCGCCCTGCAGGGAACCAATCAGCCCCAGCATTTT	CSALQGTNQPQHF	.	TRBV29-1	TRBJ1-5	.
TGTGCCAGCAGTGATAGTGCAGCGCGTGGCTACACCTTC	CASSDSAARGYTF	.	TRBV6-1	TRBJ1-2	.
TGTGCCAGCAGTTACTCGACGGAATCAGGCATCTCTGGAAACACCATATATTTT	CASSYSTESGISGNTIYF	.	TRBV6-2/TRBV6-3	TRBJ1-3	.
TGTGCCAGCTCATCGGACAGCAATGAGCAGTTCTTC	CASSSDSNEQFF	many	TRBV18	TRBJ2-1	.
TGTGCCAGCAGTGAATGGACTAGCGGCTCCTACAATGAGCAGTTCTTC	CASSEWTSGSYNEQFF	many	TRBV2	TRBJ2-1	TRBD2
TGTGCCAGCAGCCCAGGGAATTGGGGTTTCGACGAGCAGTACTTC	CASSPGNWGFDEQYF	.	TRBV28	TRBJ2-7	.
TGTGCCAGCAGCTTGGGACAGGGCGGGGTTAGCAATCAGCCCCAGCATTTT	CASSLGQGGVSNQPQHF	.	TRBV5-6	TRBJ1-5	TRBD1